The next 3 T cell receptor beta chains were all read from a single sample in a study of shared clonotypes between healthy human individuals. Using immunoSEQ multiplex PCR, the repertoire was profiled, and TCRdb retains in-frame clones only, with some absent. This sample has approximately 110,000 clones, with approximately 70% found just once. The sequencing input was memory CD8+ T cells sorted from blood. Noted subset: CD45RO+ cells pooled with CCR7-negative TemRA cells. The receptors were gathered from a woman younger than 45 in good health.

This chain uses TRBV29-1 with TRBJ2-4; 7 nucleotides match TRBD1. Trimming took 7 bases from V and 8 from J; bases not matched to a gene: 5. CDR1 and CDR2 from the germline V gene are SQVTM and ANQGSEA. The CDR3 runs 11 residues. The CDR3 bases are TGCAGCGGACAGGGCTCAGACATTCAGTACTTC. This translates into CSGQGSDIQYF.

This sequence joins TRBV30 and TRBJ2-7; tentatively, D is TRBD2 (6 bases). CDR3 length equals 13 residues. Trimming stripped 6 bases from V and 7 bases from J, with 19 bases between. CDR1 GTSNPN and CDR2 SVGIG come from the germline V gene (reference sequence). CDR3: CACGLAYIKEQYF. CDR3 bases: TGTGCCTGTGGTCTAGCGTACATAAAAGAGCAGTACTTC.

The rearrangement links TRBV5-6 to TRBJ2-7; tentatively, D is TRBD1 or TRBD2 (5 bases each). Germline lookup yields CDR1 SGHDT and CDR2 YYEEEE. The CDR3 loop spans 13 amino acids. Trimming removed 6 bases from V and 6 bases from J, with 16 bases in between. The CDR3 spells CASKGTGRIEQYF. Written as DNA, the CDR3 is TGTGCCAGCAAAGGGACGGGCAGAATCGAGCAGTACTTC.